This TCR beta chain appears in the sequencing data of a study of T cell responses to AZD1222 COVID-19 vaccine. The study's findings and limits: Regions 160-218 and 743-854 dominated among vaccine-associated CD4 TCRs spanning spike.

The CDR3 is 16 amino acids. Germline V gives CDR1 MDHEN, CDR2 SYDVKM. The J segment lost 4 bases and the V segment lost 6 bases, leaving 14 bases of the junction unmatched. With respect to this clone: Its specificity is not known.

TCRdb keeps only in-frame clones here, not all; method: immunoSEQ multiplex PCR. Counted here are 45,000 to 55,000 clones, around 84% occurring once; the ten biggest clones make up 10% to 13%. The genes are TRBV28 and TRBJ2-7, with 8 bases that match TRBD2. This receptor was obtained from an adult in good health. The sequencing used peripheral blood, collected on day 0 of AZD1222 vaccination. The CDR3 sequence: CASSPAIAGKWYEQYF. Written as DNA, the CDR3 is TGTGCCAGCAGCCCCGCTATAGCGGGGAAATGGTACGAGCAGTACTTC.